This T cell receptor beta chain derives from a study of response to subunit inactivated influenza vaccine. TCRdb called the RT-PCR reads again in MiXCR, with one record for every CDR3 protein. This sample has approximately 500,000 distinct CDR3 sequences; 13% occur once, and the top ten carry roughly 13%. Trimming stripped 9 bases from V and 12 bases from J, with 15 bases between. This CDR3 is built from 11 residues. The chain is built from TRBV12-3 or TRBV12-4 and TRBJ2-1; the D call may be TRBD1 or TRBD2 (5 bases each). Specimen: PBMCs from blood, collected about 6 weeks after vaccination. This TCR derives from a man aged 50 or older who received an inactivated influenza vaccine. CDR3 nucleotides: TGTGCCAGTTATGGGGTTGGGGGGCAGTTCTTC. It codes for CASYGVGGQFF.